These 9 T cell receptor beta chains originate from one sample sequenced in a study of beta chain features in type 1 diabetes. General study results and limits: People with Type 1 diabetes carried modestly yet significantly shorter TCRB CDR3s in all four CD4+ subsets.

No antigen has been identified for these receptors. The sequenced template was cDNA made from the entire isolated RNA. Using immunoSEQ multiplex PCR, the repertoire was profiled, and TCRdb retains in-frame clones only, with some absent. The sample shows about 270,000 clones, 13% to 15% of them seen only once. Sequencing used naive CD4+ T cells from blood. The receptors originated from a man under 40 with type 1 diabetes.

This clone appeared a few times. The chain links TRBV5-1 to TRBJ2-7; TRBD1 aligns across 8 bases. V shed 3 bases and J 5 bases; nucleotides not matched to a gene: 4. Germline V lookup: CDR1 SGHRS, CDR2 YFSETQ. There are 13 residues in the CDR3. The CDR3 sequence: CASSSQGEDEQYF. The CDR3 nucleotides read TGCGCCAGCAGCTCACAGGGGGAGGACGAGCAGTACTTC.

This sequence joins TRBV2 and TRBJ2-1, with D possibly TRBD2 on 5 matching bases. V gave up 1 base and J gave up 0 bases, with 7 bases separating them. This CDR3 has 15 amino acids. CDR1 and CDR2 (germline): SNHLY, FYNNEI. CDR3 coding DNA: TGTGCCAGCAGTGAAGAAGGAGGCTCCTACAATGAGCAGTTCTTC. Protein sequence: CASSEEGGSYNEQFF.

The sample holds a few counts of this clone. CDR3 bases: TGTGCCAGCAGTATAGCGGCAAGCACAGATACGCAGTATTTT. Translating gives CASSIAASTDTQYF. The V call is TRBV27, the J call TRBJ2-3; tentatively, D is TRBD2 (6 bases). Looked up from germline, CDR1 is MNHEY and CDR2 is SMNVEV (reference sequence). The CDR3 extends over 14 amino acids. Trimming removed 5 bases at V and 0 bases at J, with 9 bases between.

The V and J genes are TRBV7-2 and TRBJ2-5, with D perhaps TRBD1 (5 bases). V lost 5 bases, J lost 4 bases, and 11 bases lay in between. Germline CDR1 and CDR2: SGHTA and FQGNSA. The CDR3 sequence is 13 residues long. The CDR3 region is CASSPGRLETQYF. The CDR3 DNA reads TGTGCCAGCAGCCCAGGGCGATTAGAGACCCAGTACTTC.

This clone has just a few counts. At the DNA level, this CDR3 is encoded by other sequences in the same sample as well. This chain connects TRBV7-2 to TRBJ2-3; possibly TRBD2 for D (6 bases). V was cut by 1 base and J by 3 bases, with 8 bases left in between. The CDR3 extends over 14 amino acids. The V gene's germline CDR1 is SGHTA and CDR2 FQGNSA. CDR3 DNA sequence: TGTGCCAGCAGCTTAGGGCTAGCGACAGATACGCAGTATTTT. Translating gives CASSLGLATDTQYF.

V is TRBV19 and J is TRBJ2-7, with TRBD2 identical over 9 bases. This CDR3 is 13 amino acids long. Losses at the gene ends were 5 bases for V and 6 bases for J; bases not matched to a gene: 5. Per the germline V gene, CDR1 is LNHDA and CDR2 is SQIVND (reference sequence). CDR3 protein: CASSPGLAFEQYF. CDR3 bases: TGTGCCAGTAGTCCGGGACTAGCCTTCGAGCAGTACTTC.

The CDR3 region is CASSVEGRETQYF. The CDR3 DNA sequence: TGTGCCAGCAGTGTAGAGGGAAGGGAGACCCAGTACTTC. The chain couples TRBV2 to TRBJ2-5; D perhaps matches TRBD2 (5 bases). V shed 4 bases and J shed 5 bases, with 11 bases lying between them. Looked up from germline, CDR1 is SNHLY and CDR2 is FYNNEI. This CDR3 comprises 13 residues.

This clone was counted between two and nine times. This sequence joins TRBV7-8 and TRBJ2-7; 8 bases fit TRBD2. The CDR3 is made up of 15 amino acids. V gave up 2 bases and J gave up 1 base; unmatched junction bases: 4. Germline CDR1 reads SGHVS; CDR2 reads FQNEAQ. CDR3 sequence reads: CASSLQRERSYEQYF. In nucleotides, the CDR3 is TGTGCCAGCAGCTTACAGCGGGAGAGATCCTACGAGCAGTACTTC.

This clone was observed a few times. The chain is built from TRBV7-9 and TRBJ2-2; a possible D gene is TRBD2 (5 bases). The V gene's germline CDR1 is SEHNR and CDR2 FQNEAQ (reference sequence). The CDR3 spans 15 residues. Between the trimmed V and J ends, which lost 3 bases and 4 bases, there was a span of 12 bases. Here the CDR3 DNA reads TGTGCCAGCAGCTTTGGCGGGCCTCCCACCGGGGAGCTGTTTTTT. Its protein product is CASSFGGPPTGELFF.